This TCR beta chain was captured in a study of cytotoxic CD8 clonotypes in ibrutinib-treated CLL. Study in general: Enrolment comprised around 11 relapsed/refractory and about 14 treatment-naive patients; 17 were IGHV unmutated. Among patients, about 24 responded partially and 2 completely; roughly 14 then stayed remitted and some 12 progressed after median approximately 72 months.

A remark on this clone: Its antigen is unknown.

Findings and caveats of the study: Shared public clonotypes were rare, and on treatment they either got smaller or stayed the same. Elevated clonality accompanied ibrutinib response, with a return toward baseline values at progression.

The CDR3 extends over 16 amino acids. From germline, CDR1 is LGHNT and CDR2 FRNRAP. The V end was cut by 4 bases, the J end by 2 bases, with 17 bases between. Assay used: immunoSEQ multiplex PCR; TCRdb lists only in-frame clones, some missing. The sample holds a few hundred thousand clones, 60% to 75% seen once. V usage is TRBV12-5 and J usage is TRBJ2-5; D is perhaps TRBD1 (6 bases). The sample here was PBMCs, taken after 24 months of ibrutinib treatment. This receptor was identified in a human donor with chronic lymphocytic leukemia. CDR3 sequence (DNA): TGTGCTAGTGGTTCGTCAGGGGCGTTAGGGCAAGAGACCCAGTACTTC. This translates into CASGSSGALGQETQYF.